This T cell receptor (beta chain) was identified during a study of blood T cell repertoires in COVID-19. The repertoire was sequenced with immunoSEQ multiplex PCR; TCRdb's copy has only in-frame clones and lacks some. The data hold under 300,000 clones, with just over 90% observed a single time. The V and J ends lost 1 base and 3 bases respectively, with 4 bases between them. This CDR3 is built from 12 residues. Germline V gene data show CDR1 as SGHDN and CDR2 as FVKESK. This receptor was identified in a woman between 18 and 29 years old who had recovered from COVID-19. The chain combines TRBV14 with TRBJ2-7; D remains ambiguous. Material for sequencing was PBMCs or T cells enriched from blood (not recorded which). CDR3 sequence: CASSQAGYEQYF. DNA for the CDR3: TGTGCCAGCAGCCAAGCAGGCTACGAGCAGTACTTC.